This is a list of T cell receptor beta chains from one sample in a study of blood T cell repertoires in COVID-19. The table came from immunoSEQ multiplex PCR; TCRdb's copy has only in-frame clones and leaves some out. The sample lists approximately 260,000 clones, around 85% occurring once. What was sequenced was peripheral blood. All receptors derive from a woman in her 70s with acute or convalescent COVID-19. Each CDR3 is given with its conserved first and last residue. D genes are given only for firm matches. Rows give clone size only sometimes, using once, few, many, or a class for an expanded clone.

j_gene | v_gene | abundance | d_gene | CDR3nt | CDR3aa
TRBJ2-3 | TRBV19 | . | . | TGTGCCAGTAGTGGGTCTCAGGGTGTATCAGATACGCAGTATTTT | CASSGSQGVSDTQYF
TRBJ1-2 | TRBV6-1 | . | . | TGTGCCAGCAGTGAGCTACAACTAAACTATGGCTACACCTTC | CASSELQLNYGYTF
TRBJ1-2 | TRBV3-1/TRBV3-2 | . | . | TGTGCCAGCAGCCCCCCGGGCCCTAGCGGGGAAGGCTACACCTTC | CASSPPGPSGEGYTF
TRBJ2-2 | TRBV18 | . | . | TGTGCCAGCTCACCGAGGACAGCCGAGACCGGGGAGCTGTTTTTT | CASSPRTAETGELFF
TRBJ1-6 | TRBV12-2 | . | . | TGTGCAAGTCGCTTAGGACCAGGGCGAAGGCCACCCCTCCACTTT | CASRLGPGRRPPLHF
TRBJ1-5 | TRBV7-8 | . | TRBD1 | TGTGCCAGCAGACGGGACAGGTCGAATCAGCCCCAGCATTTT | CASRRDRSNQPQHF
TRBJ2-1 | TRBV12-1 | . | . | TGTGCCTTCCCCCACCCTCAACCAGGTTGCGCCGAATACGAGCAGTTCTTC | CAFPHPQPGCAEYEQFF
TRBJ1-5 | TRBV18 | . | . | TGTGCCAGCTCACCACTCCGGGAACAGCCCCAGCATTTT | CASSPLREQPQHF
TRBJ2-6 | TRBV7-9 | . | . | TGTGCCAGCAGCTTAACCACCGGGTCCGGGGCCAACGTCCTGACTTTC | CASSLTTGSGANVLTF
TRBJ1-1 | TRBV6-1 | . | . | TGTGCCAGCCGGAGTAACACTGAAGCTTTCTTT | CASRSNTEAFF
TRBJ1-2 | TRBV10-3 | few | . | TGTGCCATCAGTGAGCAGGTTGGCGACTATGGCTACACCTTC | CAISEQVGDYGYTF
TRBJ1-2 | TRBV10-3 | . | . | TGTGCCATCGGGCAGCCGAACAAAAGGGGCTATGGCTACACCTTC | CAIGQPNKRGYGYTF
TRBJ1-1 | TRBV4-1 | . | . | TGCGCCAGCAGCCAAGACCGGTACACTGAAGCTTTCTTT | CASSQDRYTEAFF
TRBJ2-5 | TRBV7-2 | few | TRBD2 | TGTGCCAGCAGCTTAGGGCTAGCGGGGCAAGAGACCCAGTACTTC | CASSLGLAGQETQYF
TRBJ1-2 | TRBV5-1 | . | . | TGCGCCAGCAGCTTGGAGGACAGCGGAAGCTATGGCTACACCTTC | CASSLEDSGSYGYTF
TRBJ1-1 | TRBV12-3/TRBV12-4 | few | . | TGTGCCAGCACCCCCGGTCGGAACAGAGCTTTCTTT | CASTPGRNRAFF
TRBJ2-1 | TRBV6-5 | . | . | TGTGCCAGCAGCAACCCCCCGACATATGAGCAGTTCTTC | CASSNPPTYEQFF
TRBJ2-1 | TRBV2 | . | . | TGTGCCAGCAGTTTCAGCTACAATGAGCAGTTCTTC | CASSFSYNEQFF
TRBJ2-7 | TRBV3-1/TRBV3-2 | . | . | TGTGCCAGCGGCTCGACAGGACGAATTTACGAGCAGTACTTC | CASGSTGRIYEQYF
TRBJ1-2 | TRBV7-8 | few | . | TGTGCCAGCAGCCCCTTCGGTCCGGGGAGTATGGACTATGGCTACACCTTC | CASSPFGPGSMDYGYTF
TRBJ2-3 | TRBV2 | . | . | TGTGCCAGCAGTGATTGGCGGTTGGATAGCACAGATACGCAGTATTTT | CASSDWRLDSTDTQYF
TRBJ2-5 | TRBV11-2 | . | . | TGTGCCAGCTGCCGAGAGGTGACCCAGTACTTC | CASCREVTQYF
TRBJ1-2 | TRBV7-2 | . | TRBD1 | TGTGCCAGCAGCCGGGACAGCAACTATGGCTACACCTTC | CASSRDSNYGYTF
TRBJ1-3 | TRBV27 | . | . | TGTGCCAGCAGTTTGACAGCTGGAAACACCATATATTTT | CASSLTAGNTIYF
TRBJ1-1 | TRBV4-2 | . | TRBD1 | TGTGCCAGCAGCCCTATGATGACAGGGAGTTTGTTCACTGAAGCTTTCTTT | CASSPMMTGSLFTEAFF
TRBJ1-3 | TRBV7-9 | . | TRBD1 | TGTGCCAGCAGCGGCACCAGGGACAGACTAAACACCATATATTTT | CASSGTRDRLNTIYF
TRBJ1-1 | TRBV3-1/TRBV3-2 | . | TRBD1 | TGTGCCAGCAGCCAATGGGGAACAGGGGTCGCAGAAGCTTTCTTT | CASSQWGTGVAEAFF
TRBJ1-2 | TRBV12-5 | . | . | TGTGCTAGTGGTACCGACACTTCTCTCTATGGCTACACCTTC | CASGTDTSLYGYTF
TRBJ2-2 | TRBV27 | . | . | TGTGCCAGCCGGACAGCCTATACCGGGGAGCTGTTTTTT | CASRTAYTGELFF
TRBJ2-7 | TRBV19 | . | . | TGTGCCAGTAGTCGCCGACAGACCCAGTACTCCTACGAGCAGTACTTC | CASSRRQTQYSYEQYF
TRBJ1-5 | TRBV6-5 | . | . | TGTGCCAGCAGCCCAACAGGTTATCAGCCCCAGCATTTT | CASSPTGYQPQHF
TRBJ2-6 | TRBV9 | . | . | TGTGCCAGCAGCCCCAGGAGGGCAGGGTCTGGGGCCAACGTCCTGACTTTC | CASSPRRAGSGANVLTF
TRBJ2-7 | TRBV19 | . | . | TGTGCCAGTAGTCAGACAGGCACATACAACTACGAGCAGTACTTC | CASSQTGTYNYEQYF
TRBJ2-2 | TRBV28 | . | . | TGTGCCAGCAGTTTCACTACCGGGGAGCTGTTTTTT | CASSFTTGELFF
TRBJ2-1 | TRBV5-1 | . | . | TGCGCCAGCAGCTTGACCCCGGGGGGCGGTTCCTACAATGAGCAGTTCTTC | CASSLTPGGGSYNEQFF
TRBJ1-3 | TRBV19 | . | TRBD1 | TGTGCCAGTAGTCCGGACAGGCCGCTTGGAAACACCATATATTTT | CASSPDRPLGNTIYF
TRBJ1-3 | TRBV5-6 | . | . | TGTGCCAGCAGCTTGGGAGCACAGCTCTCTGGAAACACCATATATTTT | CASSLGAQLSGNTIYF